Presented here are 27 T cell receptor beta chains from one specimen sequenced in a study of blood T cells in healthy people across ages (dated by TCRdb to 2014 to 2015). The receptor library was made with 5' RACE. Reads for this sample came from an Illumina HiSeq 2500. A second PCR of roughly 7 to 11 cycles was performed with a sample-barcoded 5' primer and a J-beta primer mix. TCRdb ran its own pipeline on the public reads, namely fastp trimming at Q25 and MiXCR clone calling, and kept in-frame beta chains. Each CDR3 protein gets just one entry, which takes the most common genes and DNA from the rows behind it. The sample table contains 450,000 to 700,000 distinct CDR3 sequences; only one count was recorded for roughly a quarter of them. The top ten clones comprise around a sixth of the sample. The source material was blood. Source of these receptors: a woman between 70 and 85 years old in good health.

This clonotype was counted a few times. The chain couples TRBV20-1 to TRBJ2-5; D may be TRBD1 (6 bases). Germline values: CDR1 DFQATT, CDR2 SNEGSKA (reference sequence). There are 14 residues in the CDR3. CDR3 region: CRVQGHPTGETQYF. For the CDR3, the DNA is TGCAGAGTCCAGGGACACCCCACTGGAGAGACCCAGTACTTC.

This clonotype was seen more than once but under ten times. The J gene is TRBJ2-2, the V gene TRBV24-1; D call uncertain. V was trimmed by 5 bases and J by 1 base, leaving 10 bases between them. The germline CDR1 and CDR2 sequences are KGHDR and SFDVKD. CDR3 length: 15 residues. CDR3 sequence reads: CATSGRVQNTGELFF. For the CDR3, the DNA is TGTGCCACCAGTGGAAGGGTACAGAACACCGGGGAGCTGTTTTTT.

A single count supports this clonotype. CDR3 nucleotides: TGCAGCGTACTCTCATCGAAAAACATTCAGTACTTC. It encodes CSVLSSKNIQYF. This chain links TRBV29-1 with TRBJ2-4; D is ambiguous. V was shortened by 6 bases and J by 4 bases, with 10 bases between the two germline ends. The CDR3 extends over 12 amino acids. Germline-derived CDR1 and CDR2 are SQVTM and ANQGSEA.

With respect to this clonotype: Germline is not matched at one junction end, which may reflect a read error. J is TRBJ2-3 and V is TRBV20-1; D is possibly TRBD1 or TRBD2 (5 bases each). CDR1 DFQATT and CDR2 SNEGSKA come from the germline V gene (reference sequence). CDR3 length: 14 residues. The CDR3 DNA sequence: TGCAGCGCTAGCCAGCAGGGAAACACAGATACGCAGTATTTT. This codes for CSASQQGNTDTQYF.

The rearrangement uses TRBV9 and TRBJ1-6, with 9 bases fitting TRBD1. Germline V gene sequence: CDR1 SGDLS, CDR2 YYNGEE. Trimming cost V 4 bases and J 1 base; bases outside gene matches: 6. The CDR3 contains 17 residues. The CDR3 nucleotides are TGTGCCAGCAGCCAAGGACAGGGGAGGTCCTATAATTCACCCCTCCACTTT. Encoded protein: CASSQGQGRSYNSPLHF.

To note about this clonotype: Relative to the germline gene, one junction end is altered; a read error may explain this. The chain carries TRBV12-3 or TRBV12-4 and TRBJ2-1; 7 bases match TRBD2. The CDR3 sequence is 17 residues long. CDR3: CASSLRLRGVSYNERFF. The CDR3 DNA is TGTGCCAGCAGTCTCCGACTACGGGGGGTATCCTACAATGAGCGGTTCTTC.

J is TRBJ1-4 and V is TRBV20-1; the match to TRBD1 covers 10 bases. Germline CDR1 and CDR2: DFQATT and SNEGSKA (reference sequence). With 6 bases clipped from V and 10 bases from J, the junction kept 5 bases outside the gene matches. CDR3 length: 12 amino acids. CDR3 loop: CSAKTGGGKLFF. DNA of the CDR3: TGCAGTGCCAAGACAGGGGGCGGAAAACTGTTTTTT.

This sequence joins TRBV9 and TRBJ2-2; possibly TRBD1 for D (5 bases). V was pared by 3 bases and J by 1 base, with 10 bases between. The CDR3 covers 15 residues. Germline CDR1 is SGDLS and CDR2 is YYNGEE. This CDR3 is CASSGHTGNTGELFF. CDR3 bases: TGTGCCAGCAGCGGACATACAGGGAACACCGGGGAGCTGTTTTTT.

V and J are TRBV12-3 or TRBV12-4 and TRBJ2-3; 10 bases line up with TRBD2. Unmatched junction bases numbered 13, after V lost 5 bases and J lost 5 bases. The CDR3 is 17 residues long. CDR3 loop: CASSPGLAGGPRDTQYF. The CDR3 DNA follows: TGTGCCAGCAGTCCTGGCTTAGCGGGGGGCCCGAGAGATACGCAGTATTTT.

This chain uses TRBV27 with TRBJ1-1; maybe TRBD1 (5 bases). CDR3 length: 15 residues. V gave up 4 bases and J gave up 8 bases, with 20 bases separating them. Germline-derived CDR1 and CDR2 are MNHEY and SMNVEV (reference sequence). Here the CDR3 DNA reads TGTGCCAGCAGTTCGTACCAGGGCGGACTATACGAAGCTTTCTTT. Translated, it gives CASSSYQGGLYEAFF.

This clonotype was seen many times. The chain employs TRBV3-1 and TRBJ1-1; the D is unclear. V lost 3 bases to trimming and J lost 6 bases, with 11 bases between them. In germline, CDR1 is LGHDT, CDR2 YNNKEL (reference sequence). The CDR3 loop spans 13 amino acids. The CDR3 is CASSQAIDSEAFF. The CDR3 DNA sequence: TGTGCCAGCAGCCAGGCAATCGACTCTGAAGCTTTCTTT.

The sample holds a few counts of this clonotype. This sequence joins TRBV7-8 and TRBJ1-1; weak D call: TRBD1 (6 bases). Germline CDR1 and CDR2: SGHVS and FQNEAQ. Between the trimmed V and J ends, which lost 4 bases and 5 bases, there was a span of 14 bases. The CDR3 runs to 14 residues. The CDR3 nucleotides read TGTGCCAGCAGCTACCCACAGGGAGATACTGAAGCTTTCTTT. This sequence encodes CASSYPQGDTEAFF. Filled out from reference TRBV7-8 and TRBJ1-1, the complete variable domain reads GAGVSQSPRYKVAKRGQDVALRCDPISGHVSLFWYQQALGQGPEFLTYFQNEAQLDKSGLPSDRFFAERPEGSVSTLKIQRTQQEDSAVYLCASSYPQGDTEAFFGQGTRLTVV.

This chain joins TRBV7-9 and TRBJ2-1; possibly TRBD1 for D (7 bases). Germline CDR1 reads SEHNR; CDR2 reads FQNEAQ (reference sequence). CDR3 size: 16 residues. The V end was cut by 6 bases, the J end by 6 bases, with 21 bases between. CDR3 region: CASRSNGAGGINEQFF. CDR3 DNA: TGTGCCAGCAGGTCCAATGGGGCAGGGGGGATCAATGAGCAGTTCTTC.

With regard to this clonotype: The junction and the germline gene differ at one end; a read error may be behind it. The chain recombines TRBV7-7 with TRBJ2-3, with 9 bases that match TRBD2. Germline assignment: CDR1 SSHAT and CDR2 FNYEAQ (reference sequence). CDR3 length: 19 residues. CDR3: CASSSRVYLGGGASDTQYF. The CDR3 nucleotides read TGTGCTAGCAGTTCTAGAGTATACCTCGGCGGGGGGGCCTCAGATACGCAGTATTTT.

The chain uses TRBV27 and TRBJ1-6; D remains unclear. Germline V gives CDR1 MNHEY, CDR2 SMNVEV (reference sequence). V lost 7 bases and J lost 3, with 16 bases in between. The CDR3 contains 16 residues. CDR3 nucleotides: TGTGCCAGCACCGGGATGGGTCGGGTCTATAATTCACCCCTCCACTTT. Amino acids: CASTGMGRVYNSPLHF.

The chain joins TRBV27 to TRBJ1-2; tentative D call: TRBD1 (6 bases). This CDR3 spans 15 amino acids. V gave up 2 bases and J gave up 1 base, with 11 bases separating them. From germline, CDR1 is MNHEY and CDR2 SMNVEV (reference sequence). CDR3 nucleotide sequence: TGTGCCAGCAGTTTACGGACAGCCCTTAACTATGGCTACACCTTC. Amino acid sequence: CASSLRTALNYGYTF.

The V and J genes are TRBV6-5 and TRBJ1-4; maybe TRBD1 (5 bases). The CDR3 sequence is 15 residues long. Germline V gene data show CDR1 as MNHEY and CDR2 as SVGAGI. Trimming left V 2 bases short and J 6 bases short, with 13 bases between. The chain's CDR3 is CASSYGLPGDEKLFF. DNA of the CDR3: TGTGCCAGCAGTTACGGACTCCCGGGGGATGAAAAACTGTTTTTT.

This clonotype came up a few times. The CDR3 loop is CASSLEAATGELFF. The CDR3 DNA sequence: TGCGCCAGCAGCTTGGAGGCGGCCACCGGGGAGCTGTTTTTT. The chain has TRBV5-1 and TRBJ2-2, with unresolved D. Germline CDR1 reads SGHRS; CDR2 reads YFSETQ. V lost 0 bases, J lost 4 bases, and 7 bases lay in between. This CDR3 is 14 amino acids long.

This clonotype turned up a few times. This sequence joins TRBV5-6 and TRBJ2-5, with 8 bases aligning to TRBD1. Germline lookup yields CDR1 SGHDT and CDR2 YYEEEE. The CDR3 spans 15 residues. V was pared by 4 bases and J by 2 bases, with 7 bases of the junction left unmatched. This CDR3 is CASSPWTGTQETQYF. In DNA, the CDR3 is TGTGCCAGCAGCCCTTGGACAGGGACGCAAGAGACCCAGTACTTC.

This clonotype was found a few times. CDR3 DNA: TGCAGCGTTCAATGGGACAACTCCTACAATGAGCAGTTCTTC. Protein: CSVQWDNSYNEQFF. The chain joins TRBV29-1 to TRBJ2-1, with D perhaps TRBD1 (6 bases). V was cut by 5 bases and J by 0 bases, with 11 bases left in between. Germline CDR1 reads SQVTM; CDR2 reads ANQGSEA. CDR3 size: 14 residues.

The gene calls are TRBV7-2 and TRBJ2-1; 9 bases agree with TRBD1. The tail of the sequence fits TRBJ2-7 better, so the J call may be wrong. The CDR3 is 15 amino acids. The germline CDR1 and CDR2 sequences are SGHTA and FQGNSA. The CDR3 region is CASSSTGGFGLEQYF. Written as DNA, the CDR3 is TGTGCCAGCAGCTCTACAGGGGGCTTCGGGCTCGAGCAGTACTTC.

The J gene is TRBJ2-1, the V gene TRBV29-1, with 7 bases identical to TRBD2. V trimming: 6 bases; J trimming: 0 bases; junction bases outside the gene matches: 8. CDR1 and CDR2 (germline): SQVTM, ANQGSEA. The CDR3 is 15 residues long. The CDR3 bases are TGCAGCGTAGCGGGACCGGCGAGCTCCTACAATGAGCAGTTCTTC. It translates to CSVAGPASSYNEQFF.

The table lists this clonotype with a few counts. The rearrangement links TRBV20-1 to TRBJ1-2; D is unresolved. Between the trimmed V and J ends, which lost 3 bases and 0 bases, there was a span of 8 bases. Germline values: CDR1 DFQATT, CDR2 SNEGSKA (reference sequence). The CDR3 consists of 13 residues. CDR3 nucleotides: TGCAGTGCTAGCGTAGGAGCTAACTATGGCTACACCTTC. It yields the protein CSASVGANYGYTF.

In the case of this clonotype: One junction end does not reproduce the germline sequence, and a read error may be involved. The chain combines TRBV2 with TRBJ1-4, with a tentative D call TRBD1 (6 bases). The CDR3 is 15 amino acids. Per germline, CDR1 SNHLY and CDR2 FYNNEI. The CDR3 region is CASRPAEGVGLNDPF. DNA of the CDR3: TGTGCCAGCAGACCTGCGGAGGGGGTCGGCCTAAATGATCCTTTT.

Only a few counts were recorded for this clonotype. The junction shows a germline mismatch at one end, possibly a read error. The V gene is TRBV9, the J gene TRBJ2-1; D is perhaps TRBD1 (5 bases). The DNA end is a closer match to TRBJ2-7, so the J assignment may be wrong. The CDR3 is 16 residues long. CDR1 and CDR2 from the germline V gene are SGDLS and YYNGEE. CDR3 nucleotide sequence: TGTGCCAGCAGCGTAGCGGACAAGGGGTATCCCTACGGGCAGTACTTC. Translation gives CASSVADKGYPYGQYF.

This clonotype was found a few times. The chain is built from TRBV7-2 and TRBJ1-1; D is uncertain. The CDR3 is 15 amino acids. Trimming shortened V by 6 bases and J by 0 bases, and 14 bases separated the two germline ends. The germline gives CDR1 SGHTA, CDR2 FQGNSA. The CDR3 nucleotides read TGTGCCAGCAGTTCAACCCAGGTATTGAACACTGAAGCTTTCTTT. Its translation is CASSSTQVLNTEAFF. The full variable domain, in which reference TRBV7-2 and TRBJ1-1 provide the parts outside the CDR3, is GAGVSQSPSNKVTEKGKDVELRCDPISGHTALYWYRQSLGQGLEFLIYFQGNSAPDKSGLPSDRFSAERTGGSVSTLTIQRTQQEDSAVYLCASSSTQVLNTEAFFGQGTRLTVV.

This clonotype was recorded a few times. The rearrangement joins TRBV5-1 to TRBJ1-5; a weak D match, TRBD1 (6 bases). The CDR3 totals 14 residues. The germline V and J ends were trimmed by 0 bases and 3 bases, with 7 bases remaining between them. The germline gives CDR1 SGHRS, CDR2 YFSETQ. The CDR3 loop reads CASSLAGDNQPQHF. In DNA form, the CDR3 reads TGCGCCAGCAGCTTGGCAGGGGACAATCAGCCCCAGCATTTT.